This T cell receptor beta chain was captured by sequencing in a study of memory CD4+ T cells and cytomegalovirus serostatus. Study-wide context: Of the healthy Belgian adults, several were CMV seropositive and 24 seronegative.

The sort gate was single viable CD3+CD4+CD8-CD45RO+ cells for memory CD4+ T cells. Total CD4+ T cells were enriched by CD4 positive selection. Comment on this clone: The antigen remains unidentified.

Points from the study as a whole: About two fifths of the roughly 160 known CMV-associated TCRbeta sequences appeared in CD4+ memory.

Sequencing was performed with immunoSEQ multiplex PCR; in TCRdb, only in-frame clones are kept and a portion is missing. Of 50,000 to 65,000 clones in the sample, around 82% were seen once. Sequences were obtained from memory CD4+ T cells from blood. The receptor was derived from an adult in good health and CMV-seropositive.

The CDR3: CASSHMDGGYTF. DNA of the CDR3: TGTGCCAGCAGCCATATGGACGGGGGCTACACCTTC. V and J are TRBV11-2 and TRBJ1-2, with D hard to call. The V gene's germline CDR1 is SGHAT and CDR2 FQNNGV. V was clipped by 5 bases and J by 8 bases, with 12 bases between them. CDR3 length: 12 amino acids.